This T cell receptor beta chain appears in the sequencing data of a study of blood T cell repertoires in COVID-19. Study-wide background: The United States, Italy and Spain were the sources of the acute and convalescent COVID-19 samples.

Per the authors' pipeline: Scientists estimated how many nucleated cells there were by amplifying reference gene primers. The data were produced by immunoSEQ multiplex PCR, yet TCRdb's version contains in-frame clones alone and is incomplete. The V and J calls and the clone size are those of that table, but D and trimming were determined from the DNA. Of around 70,000 clones listed, 75% to 80% are singletons. Germline V gene data show CDR1 as MNHEY and CDR2 as SVGAGI. The CDR3 has 14 amino acids. Losses at the gene ends were 5 bases for V and 6 bases for J; bases not matched to a gene: 6. Source material: peripheral blood. The chain couples TRBV6-5 to TRBJ2-1; TRBD2 agrees at 8 bases. This receptor was obtained from a human donor in a cohort sampled during active COVID-19. The CDR3 is CASSLGLAGNEQFF. The CDR3 nucleotides are TGTGCCAGCAGTCTAGGACTAGCTGGCAATGAGCAGTTCTTC.